This T cell receptor beta chain is drawn from a study of blood T cell repertoires in COVID-19. Germline CDR1 is MNHEY and CDR2 is SVGAGI. Trimming left V 3 bases short and J 5 bases short, with 16 bases between. The CDR3 has 16 residues. Generated by immunoSEQ multiplex PCR, the TCRdb table keeps only in-frame clones and is missing some. The sample consists of approximately 220,000 clones, approximately 82% of them appearing once. The sample holds one count of this clone. The sequence derives from a woman aged 45-65 years with acute or convalescent COVID-19. The sequenced sample was peripheral blood. The rearrangement links TRBV6-5 to TRBJ2-2; D possibly corresponds to TRBD1 (5 bases). For the CDR3, the DNA is TGTGCCAGCAGTTATCCAACCGGACATTTGACCGGGGAGCTGTTTTTT. This codes for CASSYPTGHLTGELFF.